Listed here are 17 T cell receptor beta chains from one sample, sequenced in a study of human T cells and chemical hapten exposure. One entry per CDR3 protein, called by TCRdb with MiXCR from the RACE reads. Seen here are about 93,000 distinct CDR3 sequences, about 9% observed once, and the top ten hold around 2.6%. Documented time point: pre-sensitization, week 0. The treatment was: therapeutic diphenylcyclopropenone sensitization with weekly scalp DPC. The sample consisted of whole blood, taken in connection with sensitization to the hapten diphenylcyclopropenone (DPC). Receptors were obtained from a man aged 35 to 55 with alopecia areata. Some clones in this sample may be carry-over from other donors' samples.

This clonotype turned up a few times. This chain uses TRBV29-1 with TRBJ2-5, with 7 positions matching TRBD2. The CDR3 consists of 11 residues. V lost 5 bases to trimming and J lost 4 bases; unmatched junction nucleotides: 1. Germline V lookup: CDR1 SQVTM, CDR2 ANQGSEA. CDR3 sequence (DNA): TGCAGCGTTACGGGAGGAGAGACCCAGTACTTC. Translated: CSVTGGETQYF.

This clonotype was observed at least ten times. The chain employs TRBV29-1 and TRBJ1-1; D ambiguous. The CDR3 consists of 16 residues. Germline V gene sequence: CDR1 SQVTM, CDR2 ANQGSEA. Trimming took off 6 bases at V and 0 bases at J, with 20 bases between the two ends. The CDR3 coding sequence is TGCAGCGTCCTTTCCCCACCGGATATTATGAACACTGAAGCTTTCTTT. It is translated as CSVLSPPDIMNTEAFF.

This clonotype showed up just a few times. This chain uses TRBV29-1 with TRBJ1-4, with a weak D call TRBD1 (6 bases). CDR1 and CDR2 from the germline V gene are SQVTM and ANQGSEA. This CDR3 contains 13 residues. V was trimmed by 1 base and J by 5 bases, leaving 8 bases between them. In DNA form, the CDR3 reads TGCAGCGTTGAAGTGCAGGGGAATGAAAAACTGTTTTTT. Translated, it gives CSVEVQGNEKLFF. Full variable domain (remainder filled in from reference TRBV29-1 and TRBJ1-4): SAVISQKPSRDICQRGTSLTIQCQVDSQVTMMFWYRQQPGQSLTLIATANQGSEATYESGFVIDKFPISRPNLTFSTLTVSNMSPEDSSIYLCSVEVQGNEKLFFGSGTQLSVL.

V gene TRBV18 combines with J gene TRBJ2-1; perhaps TRBD1 as D (6 bases). With 1 base removed from V and 10 bases from J, the gap between germline ends came to 14 bases. This CDR3 has 14 amino acids. Germline V lookup: CDR1 KGHSH, CDR2 LQKENI. Here the CDR3 reads CASSPRTGNEEQFF. As DNA, the CDR3 is TGTGCCAGCTCACCACGCACAGGGAACGAAGAGCAGTTCTTC. The variable domain in full, completed from reference TRBV18 and TRBJ2-1, reads NAGVMQNPRHLVRRRGQEARLRCSPMKGHSHVYWYRQLPEEGLKFMVYLQKENIIDESGMPKERFSAEFPKEGPSILRIQQVVRGDSAAYFCASSPRTGNEEQFFGPGTRLTVL.

The genes are TRBV10-3 and TRBJ2-3, with unresolved D. V lost 0 bases, J lost 4 bases, and 5 bases lay in between. CDR3 length: 13 amino acids. CDR1 and CDR2 from the germline V gene are ENHRY and SYGVKD. The CDR3 bases are TGTGCCATCAGTGAGTCGACCCCAGATACGCAGTATTTT. Translating it yields CAISESTPDTQYF.

The chain uses TRBV12-3 or TRBV12-4 and TRBJ2-7; 7 bases align to TRBD1. The CDR3 is made up of 13 amino acids. V gave up 2 bases and J gave up 7 bases; unmatched junction bases: 5. The CDR3 loop reads CASSLRGQGEQYF. The CDR3 coding sequence is TGTGCCAGCAGTTTAAGGGGGCAAGGGGAGCAGTACTTC.

Many counts were recorded for this clonotype. The chain has TRBV7-2 and TRBJ1-1; D is possibly TRBD1 (6 bases). CDR1 and CDR2 (germline): SGHTA, FQGNSA. The V end was cut by 0 bases, the J end by 8 bases, with 10 bases between. This CDR3 is built from 13 residues. The CDR3 sequence: CASSLALQGEAFF. CDR3 sequence (DNA): TGTGCCAGCAGCTTAGCGTTACAGGGAGAAGCTTTCTTT.

This clonotype was picked up many times. V gene TRBV28 combines with J gene TRBJ1-2; the match to TRBD1 covers 9 bases. This CDR3 comprises 14 residues. With V trimmed by 6 bases and J by 4 bases, 6 bases remained unmatched. The germline CDR1 and CDR2 sequences are MDHEN and SYDVKM. This CDR3 reads CASRSTGGTYGYTF. The CDR3 DNA is TGTGCCAGCAGGTCGACAGGGGGGACCTATGGCTACACCTTC.

This clonotype occurred a few times. In nucleotides, the CDR3 is TGTGCCAGCAGCACCAATACAGGGAGGCGCAATCAGCCCCAGCATTTT. This sequence encodes CASSTNTGRRNQPQHF. This chain connects TRBV5-6 to TRBJ1-5, with D perhaps TRBD1 (6 bases). This CDR3 contains 16 residues. The V gene's germline CDR1 is SGHDT and CDR2 YYEEEE. V dropped 4 bases and J dropped 2 bases, with 16 bases sitting between them.

This chain's CDR3 is CASSLVHGGVALGTDTQYF. The DNA of the CDR3 is TGTGCCAGCAGCTTAGTCCATGGGGGGGTAGCACTGGGTACAGATACGCAGTATTTT. J is TRBJ2-3 and V is TRBV7-2; 7 nucleotides line up with TRBD2. Trimming took 1 base from V and 3 from J; bases not matched to a gene: 16. The CDR3 totals 19 residues. Germline CDR1 is SGHTA and CDR2 is FQGNSA.

A few counts support this clonotype. This chain links TRBV11-1 with TRBJ2-1; TRBD2 matches 12 bases. The CDR3 totals 20 residues. Germline CDR1 is SGHAT and CDR2 is FQDESV (reference sequence). The V and J ends lost 7 bases and 0 bases, in that order; junction bases with no gene match: 16. The DNA for the CDR3 is TGTGCCAGCACCCCCCTCGGTGTACTAGCGGGAGGCGGCTCCTACAATGAGCAGTTCTTC. Translation gives CASTPLGVLAGGGSYNEQFF.

This clonotype was seen more than once but under ten times. The CDR3 protein is CASSSSSSPEETQYF. CDR3 DNA sequence: TGCGCCAGCAGCTCATCGTCAAGCCCGGAAGAGACCCAGTACTTC. V is TRBV5-1 and J is TRBJ2-5; D not resolved. The CDR3 spans 15 residues. Looked up from germline, CDR1 is SGHRS and CDR2 is YFSETQ. The germline V and J ends were trimmed by 3 bases and 3 bases, with 15 bases remaining between them.

This rearrangement joins TRBV7-9 to TRBJ1-5, with TRBD1 identical over 8 bases. Germline CDR1 is SEHNR and CDR2 is FQNEAQ (reference sequence). The CDR3 spans 16 residues. J was trimmed by 5 bases and V by 1 base; bases with no gene match: 7. CDR3 amino acids: CASSLGYRGKDQPQHF. Here the CDR3 DNA reads TGTGCCAGCAGCTTAGGATACAGGGGGAAGGATCAGCCCCAGCATTTT.

This clonotype was seen only a few times. Written as DNA, the CDR3 is TGTGCCAGCAGCTTTTTCCCCTACGAGCAGTACGTC. Protein: CASSFFPYEQYV. The rearrangement joins TRBV7-4 to TRBJ2-7, with D hard to call. The CDR3 extends over 12 amino acids. CDR1 and CDR2 (germline): SGHVT, SQSDAQ. V shed 3 bases and J shed 2 bases, with 5 bases lying between them.

The chain couples TRBV7-2 to TRBJ2-5, with 9 bases lining up with TRBD2. The J segment lost 2 bases and the V segment lost 4 bases, leaving 8 bases of the junction unmatched. In germline, CDR1 is SGHTA, CDR2 FQGNSA. The CDR3 runs to 16 residues. The CDR3 DNA is TGTGCCAGCAGCTCGGGTCGGGCGGGGGGGCAAGAGACCCAGTACTTC. This sequence encodes CASSSGRAGGQETQYF. Supplemented by reference TRBV7-2 and TRBJ2-5, the full variable domain reads GAGVSQSPSNKVTEKGKDVELRCDPISGHTALYWYRQSLGQGLEFLIYFQGNSAPDKSGLPSDRFSAERTGGSVSTLTIQRTQQEDSAVYLCASSSGRAGGQETQYFGPGTRLLVL.

This clonotype turned up a few times. The J gene is TRBJ2-5, the V gene TRBV2; no clear D. Germline loops: CDR1 SNHLY, CDR2 FYNNEI. V was cut by 5 bases and J by 0 bases, with 7 bases left in between. This CDR3 comprises 13 residues. The chain's CDR3 is CASSIGNQETQYF. CDR3 in DNA: TGTGCCAGCAGTATAGGGAACCAAGAGACCCAGTACTTC.

The sample holds many counts of this clonotype. The CDR3: CASTEGLAEYNEQFF. CDR3 bases: TGTGCCAGCACCGAGGGACTAGCGGAGTACAATGAGCAGTTCTTC. The J gene is TRBJ2-1, the V gene TRBV7-6, with TRBD2 matching 11 bases. J was trimmed by 4 bases and V by 7 bases; bases with no gene match: 6. This CDR3 has 15 amino acids. Germline V lookup: CDR1 SGHVS, CDR2 FNYEAQ.